The clone carrying this TCR beta chain has just a few counts. Its antigen is still unknown. The CDR3 consists of 18 residues. CDR1 and CDR2 (germline): DFQATT, SNEGSKA (reference sequence). V was pared by 5 bases and J by 6 bases, with 29 bases between. These data originate in a study of liver allograft versus peripheral blood T cells. Study overall: Repertoires of T cell receptors in transplanted livers were compared with recipients' peripheral blood repertoires.

MiXCR was run by TCRdb on the reads, yielding one entry per CDR3 protein. In the table there are 2,000 to 2,500 distinct CDR3 sequences, roughly 15% of which are singletons. Whole-study findings and limits: Reportedly, the T cell receptor repertoires inside liver allografts were not the same as those in peripheral blood.

The V and J genes are TRBV20-1 and TRBJ2-1; tentative D call: TRBD2 (6 bases). The clonotype originates from a human patient who had a liver transplant. Some of these T cells may belong to the graft donor. Here the CDR3 DNA reads TGCAGTGCTCATACTAGCCTCGCCAGCCAGGTTCTCGTCAATGAGCAGTTCTTC. It is translated as CSAHTSLASQVLVNEQFF.